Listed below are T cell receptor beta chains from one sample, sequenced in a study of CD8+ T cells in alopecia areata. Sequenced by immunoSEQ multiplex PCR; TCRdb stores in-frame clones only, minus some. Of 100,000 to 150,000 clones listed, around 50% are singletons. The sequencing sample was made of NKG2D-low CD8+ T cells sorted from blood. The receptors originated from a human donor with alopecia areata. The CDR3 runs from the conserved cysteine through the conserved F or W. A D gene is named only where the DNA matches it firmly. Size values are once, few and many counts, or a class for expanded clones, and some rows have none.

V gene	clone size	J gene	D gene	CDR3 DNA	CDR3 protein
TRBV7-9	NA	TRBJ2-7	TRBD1	TGTGCCAGCAGCTACCCCACAGACAGGGGCCCCTACGAGCAGTACTTC	CASSYPTDRGPYEQYF
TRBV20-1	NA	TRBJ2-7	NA	TGCAGTGCTAGAAAGGGCTACGAGCAGTACTTC	CSARKGYEQYF
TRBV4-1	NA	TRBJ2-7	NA	TGCGCCAGCAGCCAACAAACTGAATACGAGCAGTACTTC	CASSQQTEYEQYF
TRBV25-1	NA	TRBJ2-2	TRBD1	TGTGCCAGCAGTGAAGGACAGGGACACACCGGGGAGCTGTTTTTT	CASSEGQGHTGELFF
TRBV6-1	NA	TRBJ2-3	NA	TGTGCCAGCAGTGAAGAGGTAGCGGTCAGCACAGATACGCAGTATTTT	CASSEEVAVSTDTQYF
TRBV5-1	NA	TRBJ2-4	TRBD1	TGCGCCAGCAGCTGGCCCCGGGGACAGGGGAGCGACATTCAGTACTTC	CASSWPRGQGSDIQYF
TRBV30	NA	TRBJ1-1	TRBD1	TGTGCCTGGAGTGTAAGGGGGCCTGAAGCTTTCTTT	CAWSVRGPEAFF
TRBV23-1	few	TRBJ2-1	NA	TGCGCCAGCAGTCAACCTACAAGGCTACTTCGTAACAATGAGCAGTTCTTC	CASSQPTRLLRNNEQFF
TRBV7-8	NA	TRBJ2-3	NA	TGTGCCAGCAGCCCGGTGGCGCGGGTAGTAGGAGATACGCAGTATTTT	CASSPVARVVGDTQYF
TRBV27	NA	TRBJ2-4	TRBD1	TGTGCCAGCGGGACAGCCCTAGCCAAAAACATTCAGTACTTC	CASGTALAKNIQYF
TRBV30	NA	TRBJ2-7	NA	TGTGCCTGGAGTCCCCTACAGGACTACTACGAGCAGTACTTC	CAWSPLQDYYEQYF
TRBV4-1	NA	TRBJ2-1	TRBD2	TGCGCCAGCAGCCAAGATGCGGCTAGCGGGTACAATGAGCAGTTCTTC	CASSQDAASGYNEQFF
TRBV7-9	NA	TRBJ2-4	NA	TGTGCCAGCAGCTCGACAGTTCTTCAGTACTTC	CASSSTVLQYF
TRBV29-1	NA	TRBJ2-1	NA	TGCAGCGTTGAGTCCTCTCCGGGCGAGCAGTTCTTC	CSVESSPGEQFF
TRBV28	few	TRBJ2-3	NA	TGTGCCAGCAGCCCGGAGCTAGATACGCAGTATTTT	CASSPELDTQYF
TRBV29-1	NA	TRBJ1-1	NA	TGCAGCGTTGTCGGTCAGGGTAACGAAGCTTTCTTT	CSVVGQGNEAFF
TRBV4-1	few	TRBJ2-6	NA	TGCGCCAGCAGCCTCACAGGCAGCTCTGGGGCCAACGTCCTGACTTTC	CASSLTGSSGANVLTF
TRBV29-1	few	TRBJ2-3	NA	TGCAGCGTTGTCGTAGTAATCACAGATACGCAGTATTTT	CSVVVVITDTQYF
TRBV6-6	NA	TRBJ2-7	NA	TGTGCCAGCAGTTTCCGGGACATCGATCGGTACTTC	CASSFRDIDRYF
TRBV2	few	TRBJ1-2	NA	TGTGCCAGCAGGACGGGGGAAGCTGGCTACACCTTC	CASRTGEAGYTF